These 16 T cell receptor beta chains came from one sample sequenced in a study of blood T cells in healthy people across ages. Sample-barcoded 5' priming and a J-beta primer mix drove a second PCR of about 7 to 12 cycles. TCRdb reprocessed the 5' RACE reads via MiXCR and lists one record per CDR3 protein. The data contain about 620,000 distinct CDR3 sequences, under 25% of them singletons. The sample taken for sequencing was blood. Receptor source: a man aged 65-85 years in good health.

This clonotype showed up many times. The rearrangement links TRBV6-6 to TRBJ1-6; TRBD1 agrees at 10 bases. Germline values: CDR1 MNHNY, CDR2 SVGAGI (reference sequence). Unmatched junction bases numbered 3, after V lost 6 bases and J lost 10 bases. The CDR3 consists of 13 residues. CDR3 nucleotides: TGTGCCAGCAGGGGGACAGGGGACTCACCCCTCCACTTT. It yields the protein CASRGTGDSPLHF.

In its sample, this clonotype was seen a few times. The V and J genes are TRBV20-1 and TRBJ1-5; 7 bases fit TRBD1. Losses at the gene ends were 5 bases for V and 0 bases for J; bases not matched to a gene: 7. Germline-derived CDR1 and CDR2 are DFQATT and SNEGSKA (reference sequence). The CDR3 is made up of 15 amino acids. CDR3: CSALVGGPSNQPQHF. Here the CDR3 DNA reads TGCAGTGCTTTGGTAGGGGGCCCTAGCAATCAGCCCCAGCATTTT.

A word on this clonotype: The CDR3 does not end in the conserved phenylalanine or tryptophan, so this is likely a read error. CDR3 amino acids: CSSRDSGSLDTQYL. CDR3 bases: TGCAGCTCCCGAGACAGCGGGAGTTTAGATACGCAGTATCTT. The chain combines TRBV29-1 with TRBJ2-3; 8 bases are shared with TRBD2. The V gene end was trimmed by 8 bases and the J gene end by 5 bases; junction bases not matched to a gene: 12. The CDR3 runs 14 residues. Germline-derived CDR1 and CDR2 are SQVTM and ANQGSEA.

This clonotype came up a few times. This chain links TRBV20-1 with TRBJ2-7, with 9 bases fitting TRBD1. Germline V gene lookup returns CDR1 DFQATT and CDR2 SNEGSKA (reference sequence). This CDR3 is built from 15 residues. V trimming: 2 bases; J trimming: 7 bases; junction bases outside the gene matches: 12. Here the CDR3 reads CSARQLRDRAGEQYF. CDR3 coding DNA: TGCAGTGCTAGACAACTCCGGGACAGGGCGGGGGAGCAGTACTTC.

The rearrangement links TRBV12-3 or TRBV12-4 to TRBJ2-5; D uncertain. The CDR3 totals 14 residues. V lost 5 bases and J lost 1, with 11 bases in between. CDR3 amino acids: CASSPGRIQETQYF. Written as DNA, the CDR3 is TGTGCCAGCAGTCCCGGCAGGATCCAAGAGACCCAGTACTTC.

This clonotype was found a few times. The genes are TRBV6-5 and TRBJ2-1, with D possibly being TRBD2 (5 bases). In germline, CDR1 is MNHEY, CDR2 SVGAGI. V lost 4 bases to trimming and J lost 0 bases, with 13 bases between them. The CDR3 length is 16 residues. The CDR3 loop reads CASSWRRRSSYNEQFF. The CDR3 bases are TGTGCCAGCAGTTGGCGCCGGAGGAGCTCCTACAATGAGCAGTTCTTC.

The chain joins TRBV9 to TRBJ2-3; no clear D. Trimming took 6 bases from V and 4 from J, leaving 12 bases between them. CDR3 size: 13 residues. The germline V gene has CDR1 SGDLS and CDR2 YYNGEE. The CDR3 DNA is TGTGCCAGCACTCTCGACCCCTCAGATACGCAGTATTTT. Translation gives CASTLDPSDTQYF.

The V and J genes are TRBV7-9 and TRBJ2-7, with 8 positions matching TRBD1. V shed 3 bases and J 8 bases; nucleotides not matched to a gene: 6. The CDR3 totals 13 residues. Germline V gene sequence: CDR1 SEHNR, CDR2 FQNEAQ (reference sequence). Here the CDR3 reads CASSFGQGLQQYF. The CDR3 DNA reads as TGTGCCAGCAGCTTCGGACAGGGCTTGCAGCAGTACTTC.

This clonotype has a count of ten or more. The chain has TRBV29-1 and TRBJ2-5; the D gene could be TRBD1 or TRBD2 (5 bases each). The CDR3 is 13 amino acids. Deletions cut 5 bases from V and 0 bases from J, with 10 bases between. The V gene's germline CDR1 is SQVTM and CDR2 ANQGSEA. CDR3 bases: TGCAGCGTTCCGGGACGGAACCAAGAGACCCAGTACTTC. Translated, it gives CSVPGRNQETQYF.

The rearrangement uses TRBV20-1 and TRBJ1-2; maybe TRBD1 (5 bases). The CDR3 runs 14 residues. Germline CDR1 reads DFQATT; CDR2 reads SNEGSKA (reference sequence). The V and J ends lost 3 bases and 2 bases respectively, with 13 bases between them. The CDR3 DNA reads TGCAGTGCTAGGGTCAGACAGAGAAACTATGGCTACACCTTC. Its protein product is CSARVRQRNYGYTF.

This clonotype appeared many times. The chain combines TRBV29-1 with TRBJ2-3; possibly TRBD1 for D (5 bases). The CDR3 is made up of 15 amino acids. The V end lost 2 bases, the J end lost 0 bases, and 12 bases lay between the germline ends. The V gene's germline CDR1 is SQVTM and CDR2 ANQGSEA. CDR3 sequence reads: CSVESSGSSTDTQYF. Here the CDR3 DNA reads TGCAGCGTTGAATCCTCAGGGTCAAGCACAGATACGCAGTATTTT.

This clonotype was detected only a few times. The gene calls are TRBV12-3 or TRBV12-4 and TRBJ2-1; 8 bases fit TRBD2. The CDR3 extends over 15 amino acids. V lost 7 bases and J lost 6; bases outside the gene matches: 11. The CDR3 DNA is TGTGCCAGCACGGCAACCGGGACTAGTGTCAATGAGCAGTTCTTC. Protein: CASTATGTSVNEQFF.

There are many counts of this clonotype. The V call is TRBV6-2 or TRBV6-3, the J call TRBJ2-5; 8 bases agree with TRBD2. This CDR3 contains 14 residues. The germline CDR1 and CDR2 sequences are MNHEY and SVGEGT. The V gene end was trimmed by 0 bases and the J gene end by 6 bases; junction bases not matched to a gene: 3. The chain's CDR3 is CASSYSTSEKTQYF. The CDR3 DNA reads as TGTGCCAGCAGTTACTCGACTAGCGAAAAGACCCAGTACTTC.

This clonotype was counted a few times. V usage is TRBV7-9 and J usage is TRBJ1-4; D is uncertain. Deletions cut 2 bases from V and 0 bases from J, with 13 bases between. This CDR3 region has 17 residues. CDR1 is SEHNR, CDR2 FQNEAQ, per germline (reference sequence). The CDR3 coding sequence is TGTGCCAGCAGCTTAACATGGACGGAAGCAACTAATGAAAAACTGTTTTTT. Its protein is CASSLTWTEATNEKLFF.

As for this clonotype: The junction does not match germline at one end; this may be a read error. The CDR3 spells CCARRTSGKYEQYF. In nucleotides, the CDR3 is TGCTGTGCTAGGCGGACTAGCGGGAAATACGAGCAGTACTTC. The chain employs TRBV20-1 and TRBJ2-1, with 12 bases identical to TRBD2. The DNA end favors TRBJ2-7, so the J call may be wrong. The V gene's germline CDR1 is DFQATT and CDR2 SNEGSKA (reference sequence). The CDR3 has 14 residues.

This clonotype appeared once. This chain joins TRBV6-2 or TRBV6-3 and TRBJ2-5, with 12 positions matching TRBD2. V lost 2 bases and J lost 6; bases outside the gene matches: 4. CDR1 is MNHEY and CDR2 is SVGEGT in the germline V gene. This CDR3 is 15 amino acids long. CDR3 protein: CASSYLAGGPQTQYF. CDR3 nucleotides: TGTGCCAGCAGTTACCTAGCGGGAGGGCCTCAGACCCAGTACTTC.